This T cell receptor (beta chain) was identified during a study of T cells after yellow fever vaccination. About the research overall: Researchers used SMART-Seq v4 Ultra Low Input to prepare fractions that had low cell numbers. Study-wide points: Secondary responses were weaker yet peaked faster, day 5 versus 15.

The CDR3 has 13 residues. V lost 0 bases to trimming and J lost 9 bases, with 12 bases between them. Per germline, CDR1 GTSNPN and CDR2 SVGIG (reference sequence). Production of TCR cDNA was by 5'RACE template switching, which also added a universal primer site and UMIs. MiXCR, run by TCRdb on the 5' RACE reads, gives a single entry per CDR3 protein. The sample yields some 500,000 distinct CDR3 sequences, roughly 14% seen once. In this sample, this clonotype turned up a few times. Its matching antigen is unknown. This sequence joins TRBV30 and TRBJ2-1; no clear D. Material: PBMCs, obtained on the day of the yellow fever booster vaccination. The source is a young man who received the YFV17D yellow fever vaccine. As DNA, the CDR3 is TGTGCCTGGAGTGTACTTTTCGGTTTTGAGCAGTTCTTC. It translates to CAWSVLFGFEQFF.